This T cell receptor (beta chain) is drawn from a study of Ad26.COV2.S vaccination and SARS-CoV-2 variants. Trimming removed 1 base from V and 2 bases from J; junction bases left unmatched: 12. The CDR3 totals 18 residues. The germline V gene has CDR1 MGHRA and CDR2 YSYEKL. Sequencing used immunoSEQ multiplex PCR; TCRdb keeps in-frame clones, though not all of them. The sample consists of approximately 400,000 clones, about 91% of them appearing once. The source of this sequence is a human donor who had recovered from COVID-19. The sequenced sample was peripheral blood, obtained after recovery from COVID-19. This rearrangement joins TRBV4-1 to TRBJ1-2, with 8 bases matching TRBD1. The CDR3 protein is CASSQVRDRINYNYGYTF. The CDR3 DNA is TGCGCCAGCAGCCAAGTGAGGGACAGGATTAACTACAACTATGGCTACACCTTC.